These T cell receptor beta chains were read from a single sample in a study of blood T cell repertoires in COVID-19. TCRdb's table, derived via immunoSEQ multiplex PCR, lists solely in-frame clones and lacks some. Of some 120,000 clones listed, around four fifths were seen once; the top ten hold roughly 25%. The sample consisted of peripheral blood. These receptors were collected from a human donor in a cohort sampled during active COVID-19. CDR3s include the opening cysteine and the closing phenylalanine or tryptophan. A D gene is named only where the DNA matches it firmly. For some rows the clone size is stated as once, few or many, or as a class when expanded; others skip it.

J gene | clone size | V gene | D gene | CDR3 DNA | CDR3 protein
TRBJ2-7 | NA | TRBV5-8 | NA | TGTGCCAGCAGCTTCCTAACAGGGCCCTACGAGCAGTACTTC | CASSFLTGPYEQYF
TRBJ1-2 | few | TRBV5-4 | TRBD1 | TGTGCCAGCAGCTTGATGGACAGGGAAGTGGGAGGCTACACCTTC | CASSLMDREVGGYTF
TRBJ1-2 | NA | TRBV5-6 | TRBD1 | TGTGCCAGCAGCCTCGGACAGGACGGCTACACCTTC | CASSLGQDGYTF
TRBJ1-2 | NA | TRBV3-1/TRBV3-2 | TRBD1 | TGTGCCAGCAGCCAGACAGGGAGATTCTATGGCTACACCTTC | CASSQTGRFYGYTF
TRBJ1-1 | once | TRBV6-5 | TRBD1 | TGTGCCAGCCACGGGACAGGACTGAACACTGAAGCTTTCTTT | CASHGTGLNTEAFF
TRBJ2-7 | many | TRBV9 | NA | TGTGCCAGCAGCGTAAGTGGGACTCCCTGGGAGCAGTACTTC | CASSVSGTPWEQYF
TRBJ1-5 | NA | TRBV7-9 | TRBD1 | TGTGCCAGCAGCTTAGGGGACAGGGGACCCCTTAGCAATCAGCCCCAGCATTTT | CASSLGDRGPLSNQPQHF
TRBJ1-2 | NA | TRBV11-2 | NA | TGTGCCAGCAGCGGAGGGCTTGGGTATGGCTACACCTTC | CASSGGLGYGYTF
TRBJ2-1 | NA | TRBV19 | TRBD1 | TGTGCCAGTAGTGAAGGAGACAGGGGGATCAATGAGCAGTTCTTC | CASSEGDRGINEQFF
TRBJ2-6 | NA | TRBV28 | TRBD1 | TGTGCCAGCAGCAACGGGGACAGGGGGCTTGGGGCCAACGTCCTGACTTTC | CASSNGDRGLGANVLTF
TRBJ2-7 | NA | TRBV7-8 | NA | TGTGCCAGCAGAGGGGCGGGGTTTGACGAGCAGTACTTC | CASRGAGFDEQYF
TRBJ1-1 | few | TRBV5-4 | TRBD1 | TGTGCCAGCAGCACGCCGACAGGGGGGCGAACTGAAGCTTTCTTT | CASSTPTGGRTEAFF
TRBJ2-1 | NA | TRBV3-1/TRBV3-2 | TRBD1 | TGTGCCAGCAGCCGGACAGGGGTTGAGCAGTTCTTC | CASSRTGVEQFF
TRBJ2-7 | NA | TRBV7-8 | TRBD2 | TGTGCCAGCAGCTTATCCAGGACTAGCGGGAGTAGTCTCTACGAGCAGTACTTC | CASSLSRTSGSSLYEQYF
TRBJ2-5 | NA | TRBV9 | TRBD2 | TGTGCCAGCAGCCTCGGGGGGGCCTTACAAGAGACCCAGTACTTC | CASSLGGALQETQYF
TRBJ2-5 | few | TRBV6-5 | NA | TGTGCCAGCAGTTTGAGAGGACAGCAAGAGACCCAGTACTTC | CASSLRGQQETQYF
TRBJ2-3 | NA | TRBV28 | TRBD2 | TGTGCCAGCAGCAACCCCGGAGGACTAGCGGGGGGGCCGGATACGCAGTATTTT | CASSNPGGLAGGPDTQYF
TRBJ1-1 | NA | TRBV10-2 | NA | TGCGCCAGCACCAGAGACACATACACTGAAGCTTTCTTT | CASTRDTYTEAFF
TRBJ2-1 | NA | TRBV4-1 | NA | TGCGCCAGGCAGGGGGGCAGAGGGGGCACAGACAATGAGCAGTTCTTC | CARQGGRGGTDNEQFF
TRBJ2-5 | NA | TRBV5-6 | NA | TGTGCCAGCAGCTTGGCGGGAGTGCGGGGAGAGACCCAGTACTTC | CASSLAGVRGETQYF
TRBJ2-5 | once | TRBV6-5 | TRBD2 | TGTGCCAGCAGTTACTCGGGGACTAACCCCTCCGAGACCCAGTACTTC | CASSYSGTNPSETQYF
TRBJ2-4 | NA | TRBV7-2 | TRBD2 | TGTGCCAGCAGCTTAGCCCCAGGGCTAGCGGGAGGCAAAAACATTCAGTACTTC | CASSLAPGLAGGKNIQYF
TRBJ2-1 | NA | TRBV5-1 | NA | TGCGCCAGTAAAGAGAGGGATGAGCAGTTCTTC | CASKERDEQFF
TRBJ1-1 | NA | TRBV27 | NA | TGTGCCAGCAGTCCAAGACAGATGAACACTGAAGCTTTCTTT | CASSPRQMNTEAFF
TRBJ2-5 | once | TRBV4-2 | TRBD2 | TGTGCCAGCAGCCAAGAGGGGGCTAGCGGGGACCAAGAGACCCAGTACTTC | CASSQEGASGDQETQYF
TRBJ2-6 | NA | TRBV4-3 | NA | TGCGCCAGCAGCCAAGAGACAGGTAGCTCTGGGGCCAACGTCCTGACTTTC | CASSQETGSSGANVLTF
TRBJ1-1 | NA | TRBV6-6 | NA | TGTGCCAGCAGTTACTCGACGGGGGAGACTGAAGCTTTCTTT | CASSYSTGETEAFF
TRBJ2-5 | NA | TRBV7-2 | TRBD1 | TGTGCCAGCAGCTTCCTTCCGGGACAGGTGACCCGGGAGACCCAGTACTTC | CASSFLPGQVTRETQYF
TRBJ2-3 | NA | TRBV5-1 | TRBD2 | TGCGCCAGCAGAGGAGGGGTACAGCGGGGGTCAGATACGCAGTATTTT | CASRGGVQRGSDTQYF
TRBJ2-2 | once | TRBV5-4 | TRBD2 | TGTGCCAGCAGACTCATAGCGGGAGCCGGGGAGCTGTTTTTT | CASRLIAGAGELFF
TRBJ2-3 | NA | TRBV7-8 | TRBD1 | TGTGCCAGCAGCTTGCCGACAGGGGGGATGGGACTTAGCACAGATACGCAGTATTTT | CASSLPTGGMGLSTDTQYF
TRBJ1-2 | NA | TRBV14 | NA | TGTGCCAGCAGCCCACAGGGTTGGATTGGATTTGGGTATGGCTACACCTTC | CASSPQGWIGFGYGYTF
TRBJ2-3 | NA | TRBV12-3/TRBV12-4 | NA | TGTGCCAGCAGTCGCTCGGAGGCAGATACGCAGTATTTT | CASSRSEADTQYF
TRBJ2-4 | once | TRBV7-2 | NA | TGTGCCAGCAGCCTTTCCTTTCGGGTCACACTAGCCAAAAACATTCAGTACTTC | CASSLSFRVTLAKNIQYF
TRBJ2-1 | NA | TRBV3-1/TRBV3-2 | NA | TGTGCCAGCAGCTCGTATACTCGAAATGAGCAGTTCTTC | CASSSYTRNEQFF
TRBJ1-2 | NA | TRBV28 | TRBD1 | TGTGCCAGCAGTTTTTCGGGACAGGGGAACTATGGCTACACCTTC | CASSFSGQGNYGYTF
TRBJ2-5 | NA | TRBV5-4 | TRBD1 | TGTGCCAGCAGCTCGATGGGACAGGGGCGGCAGGAGACCCAGTACTTC | CASSSMGQGRQETQYF
TRBJ2-1 | NA | TRBV5-1 | NA | TGCGCCAGCAGCCACCAACCGGGACCGGGGGACAATGAGCAGTTCTTC | CASSHQPGPGDNEQFF
TRBJ1-2 | NA | TRBV19 | TRBD1 | TGTGCCAGTAGTAAACAGGGGGCGGACGGCTACACCTTC | CASSKQGADGYTF
TRBJ2-1 | NA | TRBV5-4 | TRBD2 | TGTGCCAGCAGCCAAACTAGCGGGTCCTACAATGAGCAGTTCTTC | CASSQTSGSYNEQFF
TRBJ2-3 | NA | TRBV3-1/TRBV3-2 | NA | TGTGCCAGCAGCCAAGTCTCAGTTGCGGGTACGCAGTATTTT | CASSQVSVAGTQYF
TRBJ2-6 | few | TRBV5-1 | NA | TGCGCCAGCGCGCTGGGGGGCTCTGGGGCCAACGTCCTGACTTTC | CASALGGSGANVLTF
TRBJ2-3 | NA | TRBV7-2 | NA | TGTGCCAGCAGCTTAAGCTCAGATACGCAGTATTTT | CASSLSSDTQYF
TRBJ1-3 | NA | TRBV7-3 | NA | TGTGCCAGCAGCTTAAACGCAGGGCGAGCTGGAAACACCATATATTTT | CASSLNAGRAGNTIYF
TRBJ1-1 | NA | TRBV18 | NA | TGTGCCAGCTCACCAGGGCCGAACACTGAAGCTTTCTTT | CASSPGPNTEAFF
TRBJ2-1 | NA | TRBV19 | TRBD1 | TGTGCCAGTAGTATTAAGAGTCGGACAGGCCAAGATTCCTACAATGAGCAGTTCTTC | CASSIKSRTGQDSYNEQFF
TRBJ1-2 | NA | TRBV6-6 | NA | TGTGCCAGCAGCACCAGGGGCTATGGCTACACCTTC | CASSTRGYGYTF
TRBJ2-5 | NA | TRBV2 | TRBD1 | TGTGCCAGCACCGCCGACAGGGATAGGGAGACCCAGTACTTC | CASTADRDRETQYF
TRBJ2-7 | NA | TRBV7-9 | NA | TGTGCCAGCAGCTTCGGGAACTCCTACGAGCAGTACTTC | CASSFGNSYEQYF
TRBJ2-1 | NA | TRBV7-2 | NA | TGTGCCAGCAGCCCACTTGGGGGCCGATTCGATGAGCAGTTCTTC | CASSPLGGRFDEQFF
TRBJ2-7 | NA | TRBV5-1 | TRBD1 | TGCGCCAGCAGACGGACAGGGGGCGAATACGAGCAGTACTTC | CASRRTGGEYEQYF
TRBJ2-2 | NA | TRBV9 | NA | TGTGCCAGCAGCGTAGGTGGCGGTCGGAACACCGGGGAGCTGTTTTTT | CASSVGGGRNTGELFF